Below, 24 T cell receptor beta chains from the same sample are listed, as sequenced in a study of T cells in localized non-small cell lung cancer. The method was immunoSEQ multiplex PCR; TCRdb's version includes in-frame clones alone and lacks a portion of them. The sample holds 2,000 to 2,500 clones; 22% are singletons and the top ten take roughly a tenth. Sequencing was performed on normal lung tissue next to the tumor, taken before any cancer treatment. All receptors derive from a male donor at least 60 years old with stage I squamous cell lung carcinoma.

V is TRBV2 and J is TRBJ2-7, with D tentatively TRBD1 or TRBD2 (5 bases each). V gave up 9 bases and J gave up 5 bases, with 14 bases separating them. The CDR3 is 12 amino acids. CDR1 and CDR2 (germline): SNHLY, FYNNEI. The CDR3 here is CASSLRDHEQYF. CDR3 DNA sequence: TGTGCCAGTTCCCTCAGGGACCACGAGCAGTACTTC.

The table lists this clone with a few counts. The genes are TRBV11-3 and TRBJ2-7; the D gene is possibly TRBD2 (7 bases). The length of the CDR3 is 14 residues. V lost 3 bases, J lost 0 bases, and 9 bases lay in between. Germline values: CDR1 SGHNT, CDR2 YENEEA. Here the CDR3 reads CASSLGGPSYEQYF. The CDR3 DNA reads as TGTGCCAGCAGCTTGGGGGGGCCCTCCTACGAGCAGTACTTC.

V gene TRBV30 combines with J gene TRBJ2-5; maybe TRBD2 (6 bases). CDR3 length: 13 amino acids. The germline CDR1 and CDR2 sequences are GTSNPN and SVGIG (reference sequence). V lost 0 bases to trimming and J lost 4 bases, with 9 bases between them. In DNA, the CDR3 is TGTGCCTGGAGTGTCGGCGGGGTAGAGACCCAGTACTTC. Protein: CAWSVGGVETQYF.

There are a few counts of this clone. The chain has TRBV6-8 and TRBJ1-4; 7 nucleotides agree with TRBD1. With V trimmed by 8 bases and J by 4 bases, 4 bases remained unmatched. CDR1 and CDR2 from the germline V gene are MNHGY and SAAAGT. The CDR3 has 13 residues. This chain's CDR3 is CASQRDSNEKLFF. The CDR3 region has the DNA TGTGCCAGCCAGCGGGACAGTAATGAAAAACTGTTTTTT.

This clone was counted between two and nine times. The chain links TRBV11-3 to TRBJ1-1; 7 nucleotides match TRBD1. CDR1 and CDR2 from the germline V gene are SGHNT and YENEEA. This CDR3 has 15 amino acids. Trimming at V came to 5 bases and at J to 5 bases, leaving 11 bases not matched to a gene. DNA of the CDR3: TGTGCCAGCAGCGTCCAAGGGGGCGGGAGGACTGAAGCTTTCTTT. This sequence encodes CASSVQGGGRTEAFF.

The V gene is TRBV6-1, the J gene TRBJ2-2; D might be TRBD1 or TRBD2, each matching 5 bases. V was clipped by 0 bases and J by 0 bases, with 14 bases between them. The CDR3 spans 18 residues. Per the germline V gene, CDR1 is MNHNS and CDR2 is SASEGT. CDR3 residues: CASSEARGEGPNTGELFF. The DNA for the CDR3 is TGTGCCAGCAGTGAAGCAAGAGGAGAGGGGCCGAACACCGGGGAGCTGTTTTTT.

V gene TRBV9 combines with J gene TRBJ1-5; 7 positions match TRBD1. The length of the CDR3 is 14 residues. Trimming at V came to 4 bases and at J to 3 bases, leaving 4 bases not matched to a gene. Per the germline V gene, CDR1 is SGDLS and CDR2 is YYNGEE. The CDR3 loop reads CASSLDRFNQPQHF. CDR3 DNA: TGTGCCAGCAGCTTGGACAGGTTCAATCAGCCCCAGCATTTT.

This chain uses TRBV30 with TRBJ1-1, with 9 positions matching TRBD1. Germline CDR1 and CDR2: GTSNPN and SVGIG (reference sequence). CDR3 length: 16 residues. V lost 3 bases to trimming and J lost 4 bases; unmatched junction nucleotides: 12. CDR3 DNA: TGTGCCTGGAGGCCGTGGGAGGGACAGGGCGGCACTGAAGCTTTCTTT. This translates into CAWRPWEGQGGTEAFF.

This clone is medium-sized (0.01 to 0.1%) by share. V is TRBV4-1 and J is TRBJ1-1, with D perhaps TRBD1 (5 bases). The V end lost 0 bases, the J end lost 5 bases, and 16 bases lay between the germline ends. The CDR3 has 16 residues. Germline CDR1 is MGHRA and CDR2 is YSYEKL. The CDR3 loop is CASSQDERRGETEAFF. The CDR3 region has the DNA TGCGCCAGCAGCCAAGACGAGAGGAGGGGAGAAACTGAAGCTTTCTTT.

The V gene is TRBV2, the J gene TRBJ2-5, with a possible D match to TRBD1 (6 bases). The CDR3 runs 13 residues. CDR1 and CDR2 from the germline V gene are SNHLY and FYNNEI. The CDR3 region is CVLGGDTQETQYF. CDR3 coding DNA: TGTGTCCTAGGGGGTGACACCCAAGAGACCCAGTACTTC.

This clone is large by share. This sequence joins TRBV6-8 and TRBJ2-7; D possibly corresponds to TRBD1 (5 bases). The CDR3 extends over 15 amino acids. Between the trimmed V and J ends, which lost 6 bases and 3 bases, there was a span of 18 bases. The germline V gene encodes CDR1 MNHGY and CDR2 SAAAGT. The CDR3 is CASSRGVGANYEQYF. The CDR3 coding sequence is TGTGCCAGCAGCCGTGGGGTTGGGGCGAACTACGAGCAGTACTTC.

This clone is medium-sized in the sample. The chain is built from TRBV7-4 and TRBJ2-7; 9 bases are a match to TRBD1. The ends lost 6 bases at V and 4 bases at J; junction bases unmatched: 10. The CDR3 spans 15 residues. CDR1 and CDR2 from the germline V gene are SGHVT and SQSDAQ. DNA of the CDR3: TGTGCCAGCAGTACCACAGGGGGCGCCCGGTACGAGCAGTACTTC. This codes for CASSTTGGARYEQYF.

This clone is deemed medium-sized. The genes are TRBV11-3 and TRBJ1-1, with 8 bases fitting TRBD1. After removal of 5 bases from V and 1 base from J, the junction contained 6 bases not matched to a gene. Per the germline V gene, CDR1 is SGHNT and CDR2 is YENEEA. This CDR3 contains 15 residues. CDR3 sequence reads: CASSPRTGSNTEAFF. The CDR3 DNA sequence: TGTGCCAGCAGCCCACGGACAGGGTCGAACACTGAAGCTTTCTTT.

The chain combines TRBV19 with TRBJ2-7; 7 nucleotides line up with TRBD1. The CDR3 totals 14 residues. CDR1 is LNHDA, CDR2 SQIVND, per germline (reference sequence). V lost 5 bases to trimming and J lost 7 bases; unmatched junction nucleotides: 11. In DNA form, the CDR3 reads TGTGCCAGTAGTCCGGGACAGCTTTTTGTAGAGCAGTACTTC. Translated: CASSPGQLFVEQYF.

The rearrangement uses TRBV19 and TRBJ1-2; D is unresolved. CDR1 and CDR2 from the germline V gene are LNHDA and SQIVND (reference sequence). Trimming removed 5 bases from V and 4 bases from J, with 17 bases in between. The length of the CDR3 is 15 residues. The CDR3 DNA sequence: TGTGCCAGTAGTCCCCGGGCGGAAAGGGTCTATGGCTACACCTTC. Protein: CASSPRAERVYGYTF.

This clone was seen a handful of times. This chain links TRBV11-3 with TRBJ2-3; possibly TRBD2 for D (7 bases). The length of the CDR3 is 16 residues. Germline CDR1 SGHNT, CDR2 YENEEA. Between the trimmed V and J ends, which lost 2 bases and 1 base, there was a span of 13 bases. The CDR3 spells CASSLIGGPGTDTQYF. DNA for the CDR3: TGTGCCAGCAGCTTAATCGGGGGGCCGGGCACAGATACGCAGTATTTT.

In DNA form, the CDR3 reads TGTGCCTGGAGCCCCTACCCTAGCGGGAGGACGAATGAGCAGTTCTTC. Amino acid sequence: CAWSPYPSGRTNEQFF. The rearrangement joins TRBV30 to TRBJ2-1, with 11 bases aligning to TRBD2. Germline CDR1 and CDR2: GTSNPN and SVGIG (reference sequence). V shed 3 bases, J shed 7 bases, and the junction held 11 bases outside the gene matches. CDR3 length equals 16 residues.

This clone counts as medium-sized. V and J are TRBV11-3 and TRBJ2-1; tentative D call: TRBD2 (6 bases). V lost 3 bases, J lost 7 bases, and 13 bases lay in between. CDR1 and CDR2 (germline): SGHNT, YENEEA. This CDR3 region has 14 residues. CDR3 in DNA: TGTGCCAGCAGCTTGATGGCGGGATTGAATGAGCAGTTCTTC. This codes for CASSLMAGLNEQFF.

The rearrangement links TRBV18 to TRBJ2-1, with 9 bases identical to TRBD2. Unmatched junction bases numbered 13, after V lost 4 bases and J lost 9 bases. The CDR3 runs 16 residues. CDR1 KGHSH and CDR2 LQKENI come from the germline V gene. Written as DNA, the CDR3 is TGTGCCAGCTCACGGGACAGAGCGGGAGGCGAGAGTGAGCAGTTCTTC. Translated: CASSRDRAGGESEQFF.

This chain links TRBV7-6 with TRBJ2-5; 14 nucleotides match TRBD2. V shed 3 bases, J shed 4 bases, and the junction held 4 bases outside the gene matches. The CDR3 is made up of 16 amino acids. Germline assignment: CDR1 SGHVS and CDR2 FNYEAQ. In nucleotides, the CDR3 is TGTGCCAGCAGCTTGGCCGGGACTAGCGGGAGAGAGACCCAGTACTTC. This encodes CASSLAGTSGRETQYF.

This chain connects TRBV6-8 to TRBJ1-5; D is unresolved. This CDR3 has 13 residues. The V gene lost 0 bases and the J gene lost 7 bases, with 7 bases spanning the gap. Germline V gene sequence: CDR1 MNHGY, CDR2 SAAAGT. The CDR3, as DNA: TGTGCCAGCAGTTACTCGAACGGGCAGCCCCAGCATTTT. Its translation: CASSYSNGQPQHF.

By share, this clone ranks as medium-sized. The V gene is TRBV9, the J gene TRBJ1-1, with TRBD1 matching over 7 bases. CDR1 SGDLS and CDR2 YYNGEE come from the germline V gene. The CDR3 length is 14 residues. The V segment lost 4 bases and the J segment 6 bases; nucleotides outside the gene matches: 9. CDR3 sequence reads: CASSSRTGQAEAFF. In DNA, the CDR3 is TGTGCCAGCAGCTCTCGGACAGGCCAAGCTGAAGCTTTCTTT.

This clone is categorized as large. The V gene is TRBV11-3, the J gene TRBJ2-7; D may be TRBD2 (5 bases). CDR1 and CDR2 from the germline V gene are SGHNT and YENEEA. The CDR3 runs 14 residues. V was pared by 5 bases and J by 2 bases, with 13 bases between. This CDR3 is CASSPGVEAYEQYF. For the CDR3, the DNA is TGTGCCAGCAGCCCTGGGGTGGAGGCCTACGAGCAGTACTTC.

This chain joins TRBV11-3 and TRBJ1-5, with a possible D match to TRBD1 (5 bases). The CDR3 extends over 16 amino acids. Germline V gene lookup returns CDR1 SGHNT and CDR2 YENEEA. The V and J ends lost 2 bases and 5 bases respectively, with 16 bases between them. CDR3 sequence reads: CASSLRSGGLDQPQHF. CDR3 DNA: TGTGCCAGCAGCTTAAGGTCCGGGGGGTTGGATCAGCCCCAGCATTTT.